The 2 T cell receptor beta chains below were found in one sample sequenced in a study of T cell changes during pregnancy in multiple sclerosis. Clones were sequenced by immunoSEQ multiplex PCR, and TCRdb holds only the in-frame ones, with some missing. The repertoire holds around 53,000 clones, with about nine tenths as singletons. Sequencing was performed on CD4+ T cells from peripheral blood mononuclear cells, taken after pregnancy. The receptors were gathered from a female donor with multiple sclerosis, enrolled in a pregnancy study.

The rearrangement joins TRBV7-3 to TRBJ1-5; possible D gene TRBD1, 6 bases. The V and J ends lost 5 bases and 0 bases respectively, with 14 bases between them. The length of the CDR3 is 16 residues. The germline V gene encodes CDR1 SGHTA and CDR2 FQGTGA. The CDR3 DNA reads TGTGCCAGCAGCCTTTGGGGGCCTTATAGCAATCAGCCCCAGCATTTT. It is translated as CASSLWGPYSNQPQHF.

Only a few counts were recorded for this clone. The genes are TRBV29-1 and TRBJ1-1; D is perhaps TRBD1 (5 bases). The CDR3 is made up of 13 amino acids. V lost 4 bases, J lost 0 bases, and 9 bases lay in between. The germline gives CDR1 SQVTM, CDR2 ANQGSEA. CDR3 residues: CSVGGRLNTEAFF. The CDR3 coding sequence is TGCAGCGTTGGGGGCCGGTTGAACACTGAAGCTTTCTTT.